A selection of T cell receptor beta chains follows, all from one sample in a study of T cell changes during pregnancy in multiple sclerosis. Method: immunoSEQ multiplex PCR; TCRdb's copy keeps in-frame clones and lacks some. The sample has about 49,000 clones, about 92% seen once. The source material was peripheral blood, sampled after pregnancy. The receptor source for this set is a female donor with multiple sclerosis, enrolled in a pregnancy study. The CDR3 runs from the conserved cysteine through the conserved F or W. The D gene is left open where the match is weak. Clone size is stated in some rows and not others, as once, few, many or a class when expanded.

D gene: TRBD2; J gene: TRBJ2-1; V gene: TRBV27; clone size: -; CDR3 DNA: TGTGCCAGCACCCCCTCCCCCCTAAGCGGGAGAAGCTCCTACAATGAGCAGTTCTTC; CDR3 protein: CASTPSPLSGRSSYNEQFF
D gene: TRBD1; J gene: TRBJ2-7; V gene: TRBV5-4; clone size: -; CDR3 DNA: TGTGCCAGCAGCTGGCAACAGGGGAGAATCTCCTACGAGCAGTACTTC; CDR3 protein: CASSWQQGRISYEQYF
D gene: -; J gene: TRBJ1-6; V gene: TRBV7-6; clone size: -; CDR3 DNA: TGTGCCAGCAGCCCCGCTCGAGGGCCTAATTCACCCCTCCACTTT; CDR3 protein: CASSPARGPNSPLHF
D gene: TRBD2; J gene: TRBJ2-1; V gene: TRBV7-3; clone size: -; CDR3 DNA: TGTGCCAGCAGCTTGCGAGGCGGGGGGTACAATGAGCAGTTCTTC; CDR3 protein: CASSLRGGGYNEQFF
D gene: TRBD1; J gene: TRBJ1-2; V gene: TRBV7-8; clone size: -; CDR3 DNA: TGTGCCAGCAGCAATTCACAGGGGGCGGGGGGCTACACCTTC; CDR3 protein: CASSNSQGAGGYTF
D gene: -; J gene: TRBJ2-2; V gene: TRBV4-1; clone size: -; CDR3 DNA: TGCGCCAGCAGCCAAGGTTCCGGGACCGGGGAGCTGTTTTTT; CDR3 protein: CASSQGSGTGELFF
D gene: TRBD2; J gene: TRBJ2-6; V gene: TRBV2; clone size: -; CDR3 DNA: TGTGCCAGCAGTGGACTAGCGGGGTCTAGCTCTGGGGCCAACGTCCTGACTTTC; CDR3 protein: CASSGLAGSSSGANVLTF
D gene: TRBD1; J gene: TRBJ1-2; V gene: TRBV7-2; clone size: -; CDR3 DNA: TGTGCCAGCAGCTCAGGGGGCCAGTATGGCTACACCTTC; CDR3 protein: CASSSGGQYGYTF
D gene: TRBD2; J gene: TRBJ2-3; V gene: TRBV25-1; clone size: once; CDR3 DNA: TGTGCCAGCAGCGACACGGGACTAGCAACAGATACGCAGTATTTT; CDR3 protein: CASSDTGLATDTQYF
D gene: -; J gene: TRBJ1-6; V gene: TRBV6-5; clone size: -; CDR3 DNA: TGTGCCAGCAGTTACTCGAGGCAGTTCTATTCACCCCTCCACTTT; CDR3 protein: CASSYSRQFYSPLHF
D gene: TRBD2; J gene: TRBJ2-3; V gene: TRBV7-9; clone size: -; CDR3 DNA: TGTGCCAGCAGCTTCCATAGCGGGGTAAGCACAGATACGCAGTATTTT; CDR3 protein: CASSFHSGVSTDTQYF
D gene: -; J gene: TRBJ2-3; V gene: TRBV15; clone size: -; CDR3 DNA: TGTGCCACCAGCAGAGAGCGGGGTACCACAGATACGCAGTATTTT; CDR3 protein: CATSRERGTTDTQYF
D gene: -; J gene: TRBJ2-3; V gene: TRBV10-3; clone size: -; CDR3 DNA: TGTGCCATCAGTGAGTACAGGGATACGCAGTATTTT; CDR3 protein: CAISEYRDTQYF
D gene: TRBD1; J gene: TRBJ2-1; V gene: TRBV7-2; clone size: -; CDR3 DNA: TGTGCCAGCGCCTCGCGGCGGGACAGGGGTGTCAATGAGCAGTTCTTC; CDR3 protein: CASASRRDRGVNEQFF
D gene: -; J gene: TRBJ2-1; V gene: TRBV2; clone size: -; CDR3 DNA: TGTGCCAGCAGGAGAGCGGGCGAGCAGTTCTTC; CDR3 protein: CASRRAGEQFF
D gene: TRBD2; J gene: TRBJ2-3; V gene: TRBV10-3; clone size: -; CDR3 DNA: TGTGCCATCAGCCTCCTAGCGGGGGGGCTCACAGATACGCAGTATTTT; CDR3 protein: CAISLLAGGLTDTQYF
D gene: TRBD1; J gene: TRBJ1-4; V gene: TRBV6-1; clone size: -; CDR3 DNA: TGTGCCAGCAGTGCCTATCTGACAGGGCAAGCTAATGAAAAACTGTTTTTT; CDR3 protein: CASSAYLTGQANEKLFF
D gene: TRBD1; J gene: TRBJ2-5; V gene: TRBV7-2; clone size: -; CDR3 DNA: TGTGCCAGCAGCGCGACAGGGCCTCAAGAGACCCAGTACTTC; CDR3 protein: CASSATGPQETQYF
D gene: TRBD2; J gene: TRBJ2-3; V gene: TRBV4-2; clone size: -; CDR3 DNA: TGTGCCAGCAGCCCCGGACTAGCGGGGGGGCTGGATACGCAGTATTTT; CDR3 protein: CASSPGLAGGLDTQYF
D gene: TRBD2; J gene: TRBJ2-1; V gene: TRBV7-2; clone size: -; CDR3 DNA: TGTGCCAGCAGCCGTCCGACTAGCGGGGGGAAGGTCTACAATGAGCAGTTCTTC; CDR3 protein: CASSRPTSGGKVYNEQFF
D gene: -; J gene: TRBJ1-2; V gene: TRBV25-1; clone size: -; CDR3 DNA: TGTGCCAGCAGTAAACAGGGTTACTATGGCTACACCTTC; CDR3 protein: CASSKQGYYGYTF
D gene: TRBD1; J gene: TRBJ2-3; V gene: TRBV4-1; clone size: -; CDR3 DNA: TGCGCCAGCAGCCAAGACCCGGGACAGGGAGCAGATACGCAGTATTTT; CDR3 protein: CASSQDPGQGADTQYF
D gene: TRBD2; J gene: TRBJ2-1; V gene: TRBV11-3; clone size: -; CDR3 DNA: TGTGCCAGCAGCCTGCGGCGGGGGGGCATCGATGAGCAGTTCTTC; CDR3 protein: CASSLRRGGIDEQFF
D gene: -; J gene: TRBJ1-5; V gene: TRBV6-4; clone size: -; CDR3 DNA: TGTGCCAGCAGTGACACGAGGGGAGGGGCGCGTCAGCCCCAGCATTTT; CDR3 protein: CASSDTRGGARQPQHF